The next 14 T cell receptor beta chains were all read from a single sample in a study of cytomegalovirus exposure and HLA in healthy donors. PCR amplification relied on 60 Vbeta primers (plus 13 Jbeta primers). Sequencing was performed with immunoSEQ multiplex PCR; in TCRdb, only in-frame clones are kept and a portion is missing. Recorded here are some 150,000 clones; the top ten clones represent 2% to 3%. Material for sequencing was PBMCs. These receptors were obtained from a middle-aged man in good health and CMV-seronegative.

V and J are TRBV18 and TRBJ2-7, with D maybe TRBD1 (5 bases). This CDR3 region has 15 residues. Between the trimmed V and J ends, which lost 0 bases and 0 bases, there was a span of 9 bases. Germline values: CDR1 KGHSH, CDR2 LQKENI. The CDR3 protein is CASSPPPGNSYEQYF. The DNA for the CDR3 is TGTGCCAGCTCACCACCTCCAGGGAACTCCTACGAGCAGTACTTC. The full variable domain, completed using reference TRBV18 and TRBJ2-7, is NAGVMQNPRHLVRRRGQEARLRCSPMKGHSHVYWYRQLPEEGLKFMVYLQKENIIDESGMPKERFSAEFPKEGPSILRIQQVVRGDSAAYFCASSPPPGNSYEQYFGPGTRLTVT.

The chain links TRBV10-1 to TRBJ1-5, with 9 bases identical to TRBD1. This CDR3 is 15 amino acids long. J lost 6 bases, V lost 6 bases, and 9 bases had no gene match. Germline V gene data show CDR1 as WNHNN and CDR2 as SYGVQD (reference sequence). CDR3 coding DNA: TGCGCCAGCAGAGGGCCGGGACAGGGTTCTCAGCCCCAGCATTTT. This translates into CASRGPGQGSQPQHF.

The chain recombines TRBV4-1 with TRBJ2-3, with 10 bases identical to TRBD1. Germline V CDR1 and CDR2: MGHRA, YSYEKL. The CDR3 spans 16 residues. The trim removed 4 bases at V and 0 bases at J, leaving 4 bases unmatched. The DNA of the CDR3 is TGCGCCAGCAGCCCTTGGGACAGGGGAAGCACAGATACGCAGTATTTT. Translation: CASSPWDRGSTDTQYF.

The chain is built from TRBV4-3 and TRBJ2-7, with 7 bases matching TRBD1. The V segment lost 0 bases and the J segment 3 bases; nucleotides outside the gene matches: 8. Germline CDR1 LGHNA, CDR2 YSLEER. The CDR3 runs to 16 residues. The CDR3 DNA reads TGCGCCAGCAGCCAAGACTACGGGACAGTTAGCTACGAGCAGTACTTC. It is translated as CASSQDYGTVSYEQYF.

The chain employs TRBV9 and TRBJ1-4; D not resolved. Germline V lookup: CDR1 SGDLS, CDR2 YYNGEE. The CDR3 consists of 14 residues. The germline V and J ends were trimmed by 4 bases and 0 bases, with 7 bases remaining between them. CDR3: CASSTTPTNEKLFF. The DNA for the CDR3 is TGTGCCAGCAGCACGACACCAACTAATGAAAAACTGTTTTTT.

With respect to this clone: Other DNA sequences in this specimen translate into the identical CDR3. The chain carries TRBV4-3 and TRBJ1-2; D unresolved. Germline CDR1 is LGHNA and CDR2 is YSLEER. Between the trimmed V and J ends, which lost 1 base and 6 bases, there was a span of 15 bases. The CDR3 extends over 15 amino acids. As DNA, the CDR3 is TGCGCCAGCAGCCAAGCCGGCGGGGAGGAGAATGGCTACACCTTC. Encoded protein: CASSQAGGEENGYTF.

The rearrangement uses TRBV19 and TRBJ2-7; D is possibly TRBD1 (6 bases). V was cut by 3 bases and J by 5 bases, with 20 bases left in between. The CDR3 spans 16 residues. The germline gives CDR1 LNHDA, CDR2 SQIVND (reference sequence). DNA of the CDR3: TGTGCCAGTAGTATTAGCAGGGGCGCGCAGTTGAACGAGCAGTACTTC. This encodes CASSISRGAQLNEQYF.

The chain links TRBV7-2 to TRBJ2-1; 10 nucleotides agree with TRBD2. CDR3 length equals 18 residues. V lost 0 bases, J lost 4 bases, and 9 bases stayed unmatched. Germline CDR1 SGHTA, CDR2 FQGNSA. The CDR3 protein is CASSLALGLAGAYNEQFF. The CDR3 nucleotides are TGTGCCAGCAGCTTAGCCCTCGGGCTAGCGGGGGCTTACAATGAGCAGTTCTTC.

V usage is TRBV4-1 and J usage is TRBJ1-4; D uncertain. CDR3 size: 15 residues. Trimming shortened V by 0 bases and J by 8 bases, and 13 bases separated the two germline ends. In germline, CDR1 is MGHRA, CDR2 YSYEKL. This CDR3 reads CASSQDTAIREKLFF. DNA for the CDR3: TGCGCCAGCAGCCAAGATACAGCCATCCGGGAAAAACTGTTTTTT.

The genes are TRBV5-1 and TRBJ2-2; D ambiguous. The CDR3 contains 15 residues. V was pared by 1 base and J by 0 bases, with 7 bases between. CDR1 is SGHRS and CDR2 is YFSETQ in the germline V gene. The DNA for the CDR3 is TGCGCCAGCAGCTTGAGCCTTGCGAACACCGGGGAGCTGTTTTTT. Residues: CASSLSLANTGELFF.

According to its frequency, this clone is medium-sized. V is TRBV9 and J is TRBJ1-4; D unresolved. The CDR3 is 14 amino acids. With 4 bases removed from V and 12 bases from J, the gap between germline ends came to 19 bases. The V gene's germline CDR1 is SGDLS and CDR2 YYNGEE. In nucleotides, the CDR3 is TGTGCCAGCAGCCCCGACGACCCTGGAGAACAACTGTTTTTT. Translated: CASSPDDPGEQLFF.

This chain's CDR3 is CASSGQRGQETQYF. The CDR3 DNA reads TGTGCCAGCAGTGGCCAGCGGGGCCAAGAGACCCAGTACTTC. The chain uses TRBV6-6 and TRBJ2-5, with 7 bases aligning to TRBD2. This CDR3 is 14 amino acids long. CDR1 is MNHNY and CDR2 is SVGAGI in the germline V gene (reference sequence). V dropped 5 bases and J dropped 1; count of bases not matched to a gene: 4.

The chain links TRBV7-9 to TRBJ1-5; D ambiguous. V lost 7 bases and J lost 3, with 7 bases in between. CDR3 length: 12 residues. The germline V gene encodes CDR1 SEHNR and CDR2 FQNEAQ (reference sequence). CDR3 residues: CASTADNQPQHF. In DNA form, the CDR3 reads TGTGCCAGCACCGCGGACAATCAGCCCCAGCATTTT.

The chain recombines TRBV7-3 with TRBJ1-1; D is possibly TRBD1 (6 bases). Germline V gene lookup returns CDR1 SGHTA and CDR2 FQGTGA. The CDR3 spans 14 residues. V was pared by 3 bases and J by 1 base, with 9 bases between. The CDR3 sequence: CASSFGGPNTEAFF. For the CDR3, the DNA is TGTGCCAGCAGCTTCGGGGGGCCGAACACTGAAGCTTTCTTT.